Listed below are T cell receptor beta chains from one sample, sequenced in a study of shared clonotypes between healthy human individuals. Sequencing was performed with immunoSEQ multiplex PCR; in TCRdb, only in-frame clones are kept and a portion is missing. The table shows roughly 480,000 clones, with approximately 79% occurring only once. Material for sequencing was PBMCs. The source of these receptors is a middle-aged woman in good health. Some clones in this sample may be carry-over from other donors' samples. Both conserved end residues are part of each CDR3. A D gene is named only where the DNA matches it firmly. Size values are once, few and many counts, or a class for expanded clones, and some rows have none.

v_call	d_call	clone_size	j_call	cdr3_nt	cdr3_aa
TRBV7-9	TRBD1	once	TRBJ2-1	TGTGCCAGCAGCCATCGGGACAGGGAGGACAATGAGCAGTTCTTC	CASSHRDREDNEQFF
TRBV11-2	NA	NA	TRBJ2-1	TGTGCCAGCAGCTTACGGCGAAGCTCCTACAATGAGCAGTTCTTC	CASSLRRSSYNEQFF
TRBV29-1	NA	NA	TRBJ1-2	TGCAGCGTTGGCAAATGGGGGGGGAGCCGGAGTGGCTACACCTTC	CSVGKWGGSRSGYTF
TRBV6-5	TRBD1	NA	TRBJ2-7	TGTGCCAGCACGGTAAATACAGGGGGTGCCTACGAGCAGTACTTC	CASTVNTGGAYEQYF
TRBV6-1	NA	NA	TRBJ1-5	TGTGCCACCATAAAAGAAGGCAATCAGCCCCAGCATTTT	CATIKEGNQPQHF
TRBV28	NA	NA	TRBJ2-7	TGTGCCAGCAGTCTTACAGGGAGCGAGCAGTACTTC	CASSLTGSEQYF
TRBV27	TRBD1	NA	TRBJ1-6	TGTGCCAGCAGTCGGGACAGTGATAATTCACCCCTCCACTTT	CASSRDSDNSPLHF
TRBV7-3	NA	NA	TRBJ2-2	TGTGCCAGCAGTGCAGGCGGGGAGCTGTTTTTT	CASSAGGELFF
TRBV18	NA	NA	TRBJ2-1	TGTGCCAGCTCACCATGGGCAGGGGCCAACAATGAGCAGTTCTTC	CASSPWAGANNEQFF
TRBV7-9	NA	NA	TRBJ2-5	TGTGCCAGCAGCTTAGGCAGCGGCTGGCCCTTGGCGTACTTC	CASSLGSGWPLAYF
TRBV18	NA	NA	TRBJ2-5	TGTGCCAGCTCACTCATCGGGGACTCGCAAGAGACCCAGTACTTC	CASSLIGDSQETQYF
TRBV10-3	NA	once	TRBJ2-5	TGTGCCATCAGTGACCGGGGAGAGACCCAGTACTTC	CAISDRGETQYF
TRBV11-2	TRBD2	NA	TRBJ2-7	TGTGCCAGCAGTGGCGGGACTAGCGGATCCCGGGCCGGCGAGCAGTACTTC	CASSGGTSGSRAGEQYF
TRBV27	TRBD1	NA	TRBJ2-7	TGTGCCAGCGGAGAAGGGACAGGGTTTTACGAGCAGTACTTC	CASGEGTGFYEQYF
TRBV15	NA	NA	TRBJ1-3	TGTGCCACCAGCAAGGGACTGCACTCTGGAAACACCATATATTTT	CATSKGLHSGNTIYF
TRBV5-6	NA	NA	TRBJ2-5	TGTGCCAGCAGCTTGGCCTTAGAGACCCAGTACTTC	CASSLALETQYF
TRBV5-5	NA	once	TRBJ1-2	TGTGCCAGCAGCCCTACGGGGCAGGACTATGGCTACACCTTC	CASSPTGQDYGYTF
TRBV30	NA	many	TRBJ1-5	TGTGCCTGGTCTTCTAGGCTGGATAGCAATCAGCCCCAGCATTTT	CAWSSRLDSNQPQHF
TRBV19	NA	few	TRBJ2-3	TGTGCCAGTAGTAAGACAAGCACAGATACGCAGTATTTT	CASSKTSTDTQYF
TRBV10-3	TRBD1	NA	TRBJ2-7	TGTGCCATCAGTACCGGGACAGGGGGCTACGAGCAGTACTTC	CAISTGTGGYEQYF
TRBV29-1	NA	NA	TRBJ2-3	TGCAGCTTGGCTATAGTGGCCACAGATACGCAGTATTTT	CSLAIVATDTQYF
TRBV4-2	TRBD2	NA	TRBJ2-1	TGTGCCAGCAGCCAGGAGGGGGGTAGCGGGAGCTCCTACAATGAGCAGTTCTTC	CASSQEGGSGSSYNEQFF
TRBV30	NA	many	TRBJ1-3	TGTGCCTGGAAAAAATCAAGGGACACTGTTGTTGGAAACACCATATATTTT	CAWKKSRDTVVGNTIYF
TRBV23-1	TRBD1	NA	TRBJ2-4	TGCGCCAGCAGTCACCTGGGACAGGGGTTTGGGAACATTCAGTACTTC	CASSHLGQGFGNIQYF
TRBV19	TRBD2	NA	TRBJ2-7	TGTGCCAGTAGTATTGAGGGACTAGCGGGGACCTACGAGCAGTACTTC	CASSIEGLAGTYEQYF
TRBV29-1	TRBD2	NA	TRBJ2-7	TGCAGCGTCGGGACTAGCGGGTCTTACGAGCAGTACTTC	CSVGTSGSYEQYF
TRBV7-8	NA	NA	TRBJ2-7	TGTGCCAGCAGCTCCAGGACAGTGGGCTACGAGCAGTACTTC	CASSSRTVGYEQYF
TRBV27	TRBD2	NA	TRBJ2-1	TGTGCCAGCAGTTCCTCTTTCGGCGCGGGAGTTAAAAATGAGCAGTTCTTC	CASSSSFGAGVKNEQFF
TRBV27	TRBD1	NA	TRBJ1-4	TGTGCCAGCGGAGGGACAGGGAGGAATGAAAAACTGTTTTTT	CASGGTGRNEKLFF
TRBV9	NA	NA	TRBJ2-1	TGTGCCAGCAGCGTAGAGTTTTCGCGGTCCAATGAGCAGTTCTTC	CASSVEFSRSNEQFF
TRBV19	NA	once	TRBJ2-2	TGTGCCAGCCGCCGGGCCGGGGAGCTGTTTTTT	CASRRAGELFF
TRBV29-1	NA	NA	TRBJ1-1	TGCAGCGTTGAAGATCTGGGGGCGATACCCCCTGCTCACACTGAAGCTTTCTTT	CSVEDLGAIPPAHTEAFF
TRBV28	NA	NA	TRBJ2-2	TGTGCCAGCAGTTTACACACACCGATGACACCCTCGAACACCGGGGAGCTGTTTTTT	CASSLHTPMTPSNTGELFF
TRBV28	NA	NA	TRBJ1-5	TGTGCCAGCAGTTTATTAATGAGAAATCAGCCCCAGCATTTT	CASSLLMRNQPQHF
TRBV27	TRBD1	NA	TRBJ1-3	TGTGCCAGCAGTAGACAGGGGGCGAGGAACACCATATATTTT	CASSRQGARNTIYF
TRBV28	TRBD1	once	TRBJ1-4	TGTGCCAGCAGTTCTGGACAGGGAAGGACTACTAATGAAAAACTGTTTTTT	CASSSGQGRTTNEKLFF
TRBV27	TRBD2	NA	TRBJ2-1	TGTGCCAGCAGTTTGGTACTAGCGGAGGATGAGCAGTTCTTC	CASSLVLAEDEQFF
TRBV11-3	NA	few	TRBJ2-1	TGTGCCAGCAGGGTCAGTGTCGAGCAGTTCTTC	CASRVSVEQFF
TRBV2	NA	NA	TRBJ2-1	TGTGCCAGCGAGGTCCGTCTTAGCTCCTACAATGAGCAGTTCTTC	CASEVRLSSYNEQFF
TRBV6-1	NA	NA	TRBJ1-1	TGTGCCAGCAGTGACGAGGGGATTCGGGCTTTCTTT	CASSDEGIRAFF
TRBV7-7	TRBD2	few	TRBJ2-3	TGTGCTAGCAGCCCCGGACTAGCGGGTACCACAGATACGCAGTATTTT	CASSPGLAGTTDTQYF
TRBV11-1	TRBD2	NA	TRBJ2-1	TGTGCCAGCAGCTTAGATTATGCAGCGGGAGCATACAATGAGCAGTTCTTC	CASSLDYAAGAYNEQFF
TRBV28	TRBD1	NA	TRBJ2-2	TGTGCCAGCAAGGGGGCCAACACCGGGGAGCTGTTTTTT	CASKGANTGELFF
TRBV27	TRBD2	NA	TRBJ2-7	TGTGCCAGCAGTTTTCGCGGGAGGGCCGGCGAGCAGTACTTC	CASSFRGRAGEQYF
TRBV5-6	TRBD2	once	TRBJ2-3	TGTGCCAGCAGCTTGACGGGAGGGCCTGGCACAGATACGCAGTATTTT	CASSLTGGPGTDTQYF
TRBV11-1	NA	NA	TRBJ2-7	TGTGCCAGCAGCCCCACGGGGACTTACGAGCAGTACTTC	CASSPTGTYEQYF
TRBV6-6	TRBD1	few	TRBJ2-2	TGTGCCAGCAACCCGGACAGGGACAACACCGGGGAGCTGTTTTTT	CASNPDRDNTGELFF
TRBV2	TRBD1	NA	TRBJ2-1	TGTGCCAGCACTCAGGGGGCCTACAATGAGCAGTTCTTC	CASTQGAYNEQFF
TRBV4-3	NA	NA	TRBJ1-1	TGCGCCAGCAGCCAAGATAGGGCAGGGAGGACTGAAGCTTTCTTT	CASSQDRAGRTEAFF
TRBV18	NA	NA	TRBJ2-1	TGTGCCAGCTCACCACCGTACCGGGCCTACAATGAGCAGTTCTTC	CASSPPYRAYNEQFF
TRBV7-9	NA	NA	TRBJ2-3	TGTGCCAGCAGCTTAGTCCTCGGGCTCACAGATACGCAGTATTTT	CASSLVLGLTDTQYF
TRBV29-1	NA	NA	TRBJ2-1	TGCAGCGCCCGTCGGACCAATGAGCAGTTCTTC	CSARRTNEQFF
TRBV5-4	NA	NA	TRBJ2-3	TGTGCCAGCAGCTTGGAGAGATCTAGCACAGATACGCAGTATTTT	CASSLERSSTDTQYF